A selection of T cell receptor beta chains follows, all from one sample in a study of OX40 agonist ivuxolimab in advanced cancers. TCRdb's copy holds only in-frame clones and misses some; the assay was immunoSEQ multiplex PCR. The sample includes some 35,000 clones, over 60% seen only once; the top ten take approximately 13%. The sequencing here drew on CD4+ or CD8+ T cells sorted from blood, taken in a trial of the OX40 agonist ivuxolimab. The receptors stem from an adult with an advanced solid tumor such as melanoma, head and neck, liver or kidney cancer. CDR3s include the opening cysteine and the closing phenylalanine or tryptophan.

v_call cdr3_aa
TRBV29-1 CSVLGADYGYTF
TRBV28 CVSRIPGQGSQPQHF
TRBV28 CASYDLRQGVYGYTF
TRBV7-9 CASSFYRDGYTF
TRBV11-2 CASSFPGLGLTSTDTQYF
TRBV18 CASSSRSGTQETQYF
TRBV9 CASSVGPKQGYGGYTF
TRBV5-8 CASPDRVRVREQYF
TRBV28 CASSLKANYGYTF
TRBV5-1 CASSLGTGREQYF